The subject of this entry is one TCR beta chain. Antigen: not known. Here immunoSEQ multiplex PCR was the method, and the copy in TCRdb shows in-frame clones only, minus some. The repertoire holds roughly 150,000 clones, with 88% as singletons. This sample stems from a study of T cell responses to AZD1222 COVID-19 vaccine. Study-wide results and limits: The study sampled repertoires only after the peak T cell response. A mostly white British donor set with more females was recruited, and clonal diversity was possibly underestimated. Spike-wide coverage was observed for vaccine-associated CD4 TCRs, with dominant responses at 160-218 and 743-854.

Germline V CDR1 and CDR2: SEHNR, FQNEAQ (reference sequence). This CDR3 comprises 15 residues. Trimming cost V 5 bases and J 2 bases; bases outside gene matches: 4. The origin of this receptor is an adult in good health. The sample here was peripheral blood, taken on day 0 of MenACWY control vaccination. This rearrangement joins TRBV7-9 to TRBJ1-3, with 9 bases matching TRBD1. The CDR3 loop is CASSTTGGTGNTIYF. The CDR3 bases are TGTGCCAGCAGCACGACAGGGGGAACTGGAAACACCATATATTTT.